These 32 T cell receptor beta chains share one sample of origin, sequenced in a study of cytomegalovirus exposure and HLA in healthy donors. PCR involved 60 Vbeta and 13 Jbeta primers. The data were produced by immunoSEQ multiplex PCR, yet TCRdb's version contains in-frame clones alone and is incomplete. The data contain 210,000 or so clones, about 80% of them singletons. Material: PBMCs. Receptor source: a girl under 18 in good health and CMV-seronegative.

This clone came up once. V and J are TRBV9 and TRBJ2-1; D unclear. Trimming cost V 4 bases and J 2 bases, with 13 bases left between them. The CDR3 has 15 amino acids. Germline lookup yields CDR1 SGDLS and CDR2 YYNGEE. The CDR3 reads CASSPQVQPYNEQFF. The CDR3 DNA sequence: TGTGCCAGCAGCCCGCAGGTGCAACCCTACAATGAGCAGTTCTTC. Full variable domain (remainder filled in from reference TRBV9 and TRBJ2-1): DSGVTQTPKHLITATGQRVTLRCSPRSGDLSVYWYQQSLDQGLQFLIQYYNGEERAKGNILERFSAQQFPDLHSELNLSSLELGDSALYFCASSPQVQPYNEQFFGPGTRLTVL.

The J gene is TRBJ2-7, the V gene TRBV4-2; no firm D call. The CDR3 totals 11 residues. Trimming took 5 bases from V and 1 from J, leaving 3 bases between them. The germline V gene encodes CDR1 LGHNA and CDR2 YNFKEQ. Written as DNA, the CDR3 is TGTGCCAGCAGCTCGTCCTACGAGCAGTACTTC. Protein: CASSSSYEQYF.

J is TRBJ2-1 and V is TRBV14, with a weak D call TRBD1 (6 bases). The V and J ends lost 1 base and 9 bases respectively, with 10 bases between them. The CDR3 runs 13 residues. Looked up from germline, CDR1 is SGHDN and CDR2 is FVKESK. As DNA, the CDR3 is TGTGCCAGCAGCCAAGGGACAGCTGGTGAGCAGTTCTTC. This encodes CASSQGTAGEQFF.

A few counts support this clone. V is TRBV5-6 and J is TRBJ1-4; possible D gene TRBD1, 5 bases. Trimming stripped 3 bases from V and 3 bases from J, with 12 bases between. Germline CDR1 and CDR2: SGHDT and YYEEEE. The CDR3 has 15 residues. The DNA for the CDR3 is TGTGCCAGCAGCTCCGGGGGAGGGTCTAATGAAAAACTGTTTTTT. The encoded protein is CASSSGGGSNEKLFF. Complete variable domain (other parts from reference TRBV5-6 and TRBJ1-4): DAGVTQSPTHLIKTRGQQVTLRCSPKSGHDTVSWYQQALGQGPQFIFQYYEEEERQRGNFPDRFSGHQFPNYSSELNVNALLLGDSALYLCASSSGGGSNEKLFFGSGTQLSVL.

This chain uses TRBV30 with TRBJ2-7; 8 nucleotides align to TRBD1. Germline assignment: CDR1 GTSNPN and CDR2 SVGIG (reference sequence). The CDR3 is 16 amino acids. V shed 5 bases, J shed 2 bases, and the junction held 14 bases outside the gene matches. CDR3 sequence reads: CAWRGTGQVPTYEQYF. The DNA for the CDR3 is TGTGCCTGGCGAGGGACGGGACAGGTCCCCACCTACGAGCAGTACTTC.

This clone was detected a few times. The chain has TRBV6-1 and TRBJ1-2, with TRBD1 identical over 9 bases. The germline V gene encodes CDR1 MNHNS and CDR2 SASEGT. The CDR3 is 14 amino acids. V gave up 7 bases and J gave up 5 bases; unmatched junction bases: 8. This CDR3 reads CASTAYGQGYGYTF. The CDR3 DNA reads TGTGCCAGCACCGCGTATGGACAGGGGTATGGCTACACCTTC.

J is TRBJ2-3 and V is TRBV5-6, with D perhaps matching TRBD2 (5 bases). The CDR3 length is 14 residues. Germline values: CDR1 SGHDT, CDR2 YYEEEE. V was pared by 4 bases and J by 10 bases, with 19 bases between. CDR3 DNA: TGTGCCAGCAGCCAACCCGAACCTAAGGAGGCGCAGTATTTT. Translated, it gives CASSQPEPKEAQYF.

The chain combines TRBV27 with TRBJ1-1; D remains unclear. This CDR3 has 13 amino acids. Trimming left V 0 bases short and J 11 bases short, with 13 bases between. Germline CDR1 reads MNHEY; CDR2 reads SMNVEV (reference sequence). The CDR3 DNA is TGTGCCAGCAGTTTATCGACGGCCTCTAGGGCTTTCTTT. This codes for CASSLSTASRAFF.

The V gene is TRBV28, the J gene TRBJ1-2; D perhaps matches TRBD1 (5 bases). Trimming removed 4 bases at V and 6 bases at J, with 24 bases between. The CDR3 sequence is 17 residues long. Per germline, CDR1 MDHEN and CDR2 SYDVKM. CDR3 in amino acids: CASSSLDPVWGVDGYTF. CDR3 sequence (DNA): TGTGCCAGCAGTTCCTTGGATCCCGTCTGGGGGGTAGATGGCTACACCTTC.

This chain joins TRBV19 and TRBJ1-1, with a tentative D call TRBD1 (5 bases). The CDR3 spans 14 residues. V lost 4 bases and J lost 4, with 13 bases in between. The germline gives CDR1 LNHDA, CDR2 SQIVND (reference sequence). This CDR3 is CASSRRAGLTEAFF. CDR3 bases: TGTGCCAGTAGTAGAAGAGCAGGGCTCACTGAAGCTTTCTTT.

The chain has TRBV28 and TRBJ2-2, with TRBD2 as a possible D gene (5 bases). Trimming pared 6 bases from V and 3 bases from J, leaving 14 bases between. This CDR3 comprises 15 residues. Germline CDR1 MDHEN, CDR2 SYDVKM. CDR3 loop: CASRLWARDTGELFF. CDR3 sequence (DNA): TGTGCCAGCAGGCTTTGGGCGAGGGACACCGGGGAGCTGTTTTTT.

The V gene is TRBV10-2, the J gene TRBJ1-2; possibly TRBD1 for D (6 bases). The germline V and J ends were trimmed by 0 bases and 6 bases, with 14 bases remaining between them. The germline V gene encodes CDR1 WSHSY and CDR2 SAAADI. The CDR3 extends over 15 amino acids. The CDR3 region is CASSESRGAPHGYTF. In DNA, the CDR3 is TGCGCCAGCAGTGAGTCTCGGGGGGCCCCCCATGGCTACACCTTC.

The chain is built from TRBV5-1 and TRBJ1-4, with a tentative D call TRBD1 (6 bases). The V end lost 4 bases, the J end lost 5 bases, and 15 bases lay between the germline ends. Germline loops: CDR1 SGHRS, CDR2 YFSETQ. The length of the CDR3 is 15 residues. CDR3 sequence reads: CASSPQGSQNEKLFF. The CDR3 DNA reads as TGCGCCAGCAGCCCACAGGGTTCTCAAAATGAAAAACTGTTTTTT.

This rearrangement joins TRBV6-1 to TRBJ1-5, with 11 bases lining up with TRBD1. CDR3 size: 15 residues. The trim removed 8 bases at V and 6 bases at J, leaving 9 bases unmatched. Per germline, CDR1 MNHNS and CDR2 SASEGT. The CDR3 protein is CASEAGQGAGQPQHF. In DNA form, the CDR3 reads TGTGCCAGCGAGGCAGGACAGGGGGCCGGTCAGCCCCAGCATTTT.

V is TRBV21-1 and J is TRBJ1-1; the table names TRBD1, a call not compared with the DNA. TRBV21-1 is classified as a pseudogene. The CDR3 contains 16 residues. In nucleotides, the CDR3 is TGTGCCAGCAGCGGACAGGGCAAGGGTTTGAGCACTGAAGCTTTCTTT. Its translation is CASSGQGKGLSTEAFF.

This chain joins TRBV28 and TRBJ1-1, with TRBD1 matching 12 bases. V dropped 10 bases and J dropped 5; count of bases not matched to a gene: 8. This CDR3 is 14 amino acids long. The germline V gene has CDR1 MDHEN and CDR2 SYDVKM. CDR3 residues: CATRDRGRGTEAFF. The CDR3, as DNA: TGTGCCACCCGGGACAGGGGGCGCGGGACTGAAGCTTTCTTT.

The chain combines TRBV9 with TRBJ2-5; TRBD1 aligns across 7 bases. The tail of the sequence fits TRBJ2-7 better, so the J call may be wrong. Per germline, CDR1 SGDLS and CDR2 YYNGEE. The length of the CDR3 is 15 residues. Here the CDR3 reads CASSDTGTAIYEQYF. CDR3 nucleotides: TGTGCCAGCAGCGATACCGGGACAGCGATCTACGAGCAGTACTTC.

This clone was counted a few times. The rearrangement uses TRBV5-1 and TRBJ1-1, with D uncertain. There are 15 residues in the CDR3. Deletions cut 0 bases from V and 6 bases from J, with 15 bases between. The germline gives CDR1 SGHRS, CDR2 YFSETQ. The CDR3 nucleotides read TGCGCCAGCAGCTTGGATGGCTCCCGGGAGGCTGAAGCTTTCTTT. Translated: CASSLDGSREAEAFF.

The V and J genes are TRBV20-1 and TRBJ2-7; D is uncertain. The CDR3 totals 11 residues. Trimming cost V 3 bases and J 4 bases, with 7 bases left between them. Germline CDR1 is DFQATT and CDR2 is SNEGSKA (reference sequence). The CDR3 sequence is CSASIGYEQYF. Written as DNA, the CDR3 is TGCAGTGCTAGTATCGGGTACGAGCAGTACTTC.

The chain recombines TRBV4-3 with TRBJ2-5, with TRBD1 as a possible D gene (6 bases). The J call may be in error: the DNA end matches TRBJ2-7 better. This CDR3 comprises 19 residues. Germline-derived CDR1 and CDR2 are LGHNA and YSLEER. Here the CDR3 DNA reads TGCGCCAGCAGCCGAGAACGTTTGGGATGGGGGCAAAGGTCCTACGAGCAGTACTTC. Translation gives CASSRERLGWGQRSYEQYF.

This chain uses TRBV18 with TRBJ2-3; 8 bases line up with TRBD2. J gave up 0 bases and V 0 bases, and 2 bases lay outside the gene matches. There are 16 residues in the CDR3. Germline V CDR1 and CDR2: KGHSH, LQKENI. In DNA form, the CDR3 reads TGTGCCAGCTCACCACCGACTAGCGCTAGCACAGATACGCAGTATTTT. Translated, it gives CASSPPTSASTDTQYF.

This clone was picked up a small number of times. The gene calls are TRBV27 and TRBJ1-1; D is uncertain. The ends were cut back, 0 bases at V and 0 bases at J, with 2 bases in the middle. The CDR3 has 13 residues. Germline V lookup: CDR1 MNHEY, CDR2 SMNVEV (reference sequence). CDR3 DNA sequence: TGTGCCAGCAGTTTATCTATGAACACTGAAGCTTTCTTT. Residues: CASSLSMNTEAFF.

The chain couples TRBV9 to TRBJ2-7; D not resolved. CDR1 SGDLS and CDR2 YYNGEE come from the germline V gene. The CDR3 runs to 15 residues. The V gene lost 0 bases and the J gene lost 3 bases, with 13 bases spanning the gap. The CDR3 DNA is TGTGCCAGCAGCGTAGTCGAGGTTGAGATCTACGAGCAGTACTTC. It translates to CASSVVEVEIYEQYF.

This clone has just a few counts. The V and J genes are TRBV25-1 and TRBJ1-1, with D maybe TRBD1 (6 bases). Trimming removed 6 bases at V and 1 base at J, with 15 bases between. The CDR3 is 15 residues long. CDR1 is MGHDK and CDR2 is SYGVNS in the germline V gene. DNA of the CDR3: TGTGCCAGCAGCCCAGGACAGAGACAGAACACTGAAGCTTTCTTT. This translates into CASSPGQRQNTEAFF.

V gene TRBV5-1 combines with J gene TRBJ1-2; 8 nucleotides align to TRBD1. Losses at the gene ends were 5 bases for V and 3 bases for J; bases not matched to a gene: 15. There are 17 residues in the CDR3. Germline CDR1 reads SGHRS; CDR2 reads YFSETQ. CDR3 sequence reads: CASSSSDQGAPYYGYTF. CDR3 DNA sequence: TGCGCCAGCAGTAGTAGTGATCAGGGGGCCCCTTACTATGGCTACACCTTC.

The rearrangement joins TRBV11-2 to TRBJ1-2, with D unclear. The germline V gene has CDR1 SGHAT and CDR2 FQNNGV. Deletions cut 1 base from V and 4 bases from J, with 10 bases between. The length of the CDR3 is 14 residues. CDR3 loop: CASSLVRQGYGYTF. The CDR3 region has the DNA TGTGCCAGCAGCTTAGTGCGGCAAGGCTATGGCTACACCTTC.

The chain combines TRBV4-1 with TRBJ2-3, with 11 positions matching TRBD1. The CDR3 spans 15 residues. Germline CDR1 and CDR2: MGHRA and YSYEKL. V lost 7 bases to trimming and J lost 4 bases; unmatched junction nucleotides: 7. CDR3 sequence: CASTPGQGAADTQYF. In DNA form, the CDR3 reads TGCGCCAGCACCCCCGGACAGGGGGCGGCAGATACGCAGTATTTT.

The genes are TRBV9 and TRBJ1-1; no clear D. The germline CDR1 and CDR2 sequences are SGDLS and YYNGEE. Trimming stripped 4 bases from V and 1 base from J, with 17 bases between. This CDR3 region has 16 residues. The CDR3 DNA reads TGTGCCAGCAGCCCCCGATGGGGAGAGGGGAACACTGAAGCTTTCTTT. This sequence encodes CASSPRWGEGNTEAFF.

This chain connects TRBV18 to TRBJ2-1, with 13 bases lining up with TRBD2. The trim removed 6 bases at V and 8 bases at J, leaving 7 bases unmatched. CDR1 and CDR2 from the germline V gene are KGHSH and LQKENI. The CDR3 is 15 residues long. In DNA, the CDR3 is TGTGCCAGCTCGCCGACTAGCGGGGGGTTTGATGAGCAGTTCTTC. Protein sequence: CASSPTSGGFDEQFF.

This chain joins TRBV28 and TRBJ2-7; perhaps TRBD2 as D (5 bases). Germline V gene sequence: CDR1 MDHEN, CDR2 SYDVKM. The V and J ends lost 5 bases and 8 bases respectively, with 16 bases between them. There are 13 residues in the CDR3. The CDR3 loop is CASSPTGFVQQYF. The CDR3 DNA is TGTGCCAGCAGTCCGACGGGATTCGTGCAGCAGTACTTC.

The genes are TRBV11-3 and TRBJ1-1; a weak D match, TRBD1 (6 bases). Germline CDR1 SGHNT, CDR2 YENEEA. This CDR3 has 13 residues. With 4 bases removed from V and 5 bases from J, the gap between germline ends came to 11 bases. CDR3 protein: CASSSTGLTEAFF. The CDR3 nucleotides are TGTGCCAGCAGCTCGACAGGACTTACTGAAGCTTTCTTT.

The chain has TRBV28 and TRBJ2-1, with 10 bases lining up with TRBD2. CDR3 length equals 16 residues. V trimming: 2 bases; J trimming: 6 bases; junction bases outside the gene matches: 7. Germline V gives CDR1 MDHEN, CDR2 SYDVKM. DNA for the CDR3: TGTGCCAGCAGTTTACTCAGCGGGAGGGCCAGCAATGAGCAGTTCTTC. It yields the protein CASSLLSGRASNEQFF.